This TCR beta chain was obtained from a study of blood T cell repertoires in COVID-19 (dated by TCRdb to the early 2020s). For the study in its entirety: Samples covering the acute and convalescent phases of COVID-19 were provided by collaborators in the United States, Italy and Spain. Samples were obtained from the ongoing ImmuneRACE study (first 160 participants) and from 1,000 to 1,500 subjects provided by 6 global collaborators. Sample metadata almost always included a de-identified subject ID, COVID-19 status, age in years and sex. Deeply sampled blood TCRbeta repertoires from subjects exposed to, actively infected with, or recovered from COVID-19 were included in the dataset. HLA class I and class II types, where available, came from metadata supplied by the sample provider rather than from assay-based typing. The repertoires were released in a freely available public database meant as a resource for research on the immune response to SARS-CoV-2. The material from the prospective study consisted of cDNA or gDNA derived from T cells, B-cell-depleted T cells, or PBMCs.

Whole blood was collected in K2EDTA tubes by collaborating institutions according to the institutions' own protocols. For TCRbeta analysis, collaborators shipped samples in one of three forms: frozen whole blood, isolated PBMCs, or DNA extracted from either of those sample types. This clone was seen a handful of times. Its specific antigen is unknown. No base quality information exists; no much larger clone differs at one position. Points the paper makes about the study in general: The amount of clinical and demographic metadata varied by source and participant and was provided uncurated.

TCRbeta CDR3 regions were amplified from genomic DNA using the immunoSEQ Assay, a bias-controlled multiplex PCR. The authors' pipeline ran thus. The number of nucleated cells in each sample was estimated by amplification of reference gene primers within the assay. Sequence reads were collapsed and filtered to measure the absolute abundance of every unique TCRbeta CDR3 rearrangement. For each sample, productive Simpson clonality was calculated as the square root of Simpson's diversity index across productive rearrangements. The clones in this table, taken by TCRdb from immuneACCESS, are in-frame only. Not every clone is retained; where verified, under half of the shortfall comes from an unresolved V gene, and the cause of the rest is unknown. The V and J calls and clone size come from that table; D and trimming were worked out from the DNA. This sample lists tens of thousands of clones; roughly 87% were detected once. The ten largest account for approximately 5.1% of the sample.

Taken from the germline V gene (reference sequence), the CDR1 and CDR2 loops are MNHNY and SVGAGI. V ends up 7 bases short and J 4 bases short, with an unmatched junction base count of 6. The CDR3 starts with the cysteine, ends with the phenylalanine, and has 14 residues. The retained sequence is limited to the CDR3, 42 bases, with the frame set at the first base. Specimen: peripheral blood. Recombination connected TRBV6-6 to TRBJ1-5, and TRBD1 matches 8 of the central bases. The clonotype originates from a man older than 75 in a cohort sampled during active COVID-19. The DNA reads TGTGCCAGCAATCCAACAGGGGGAAATCAGCCCCAGCATTTT. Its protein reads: CASNPTGGNQPQHF.